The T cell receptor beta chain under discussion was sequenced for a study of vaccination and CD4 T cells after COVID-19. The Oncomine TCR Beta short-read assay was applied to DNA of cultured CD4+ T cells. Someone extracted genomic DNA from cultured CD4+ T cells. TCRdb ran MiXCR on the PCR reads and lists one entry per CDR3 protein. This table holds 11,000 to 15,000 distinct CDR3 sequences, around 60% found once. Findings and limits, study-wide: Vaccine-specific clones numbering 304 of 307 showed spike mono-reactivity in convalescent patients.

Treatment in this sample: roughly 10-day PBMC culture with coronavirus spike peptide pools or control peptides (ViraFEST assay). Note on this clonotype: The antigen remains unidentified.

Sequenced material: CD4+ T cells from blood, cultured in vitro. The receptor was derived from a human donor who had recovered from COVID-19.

The CDR3 is CASSAAMADTQYF. Here the CDR3 DNA reads TGTGCCAGCAGTGCCGCCATGGCAGATACGCAGTATTTT. The rearrangement uses TRBV6-1 and TRBJ2-3, with D hard to call. The V end lost 4 bases, the J end lost 4 bases, and 9 bases lay between the germline ends. The CDR3 loop spans 13 amino acids. Germline V lookup: CDR1 MNHNS, CDR2 SASEGT.